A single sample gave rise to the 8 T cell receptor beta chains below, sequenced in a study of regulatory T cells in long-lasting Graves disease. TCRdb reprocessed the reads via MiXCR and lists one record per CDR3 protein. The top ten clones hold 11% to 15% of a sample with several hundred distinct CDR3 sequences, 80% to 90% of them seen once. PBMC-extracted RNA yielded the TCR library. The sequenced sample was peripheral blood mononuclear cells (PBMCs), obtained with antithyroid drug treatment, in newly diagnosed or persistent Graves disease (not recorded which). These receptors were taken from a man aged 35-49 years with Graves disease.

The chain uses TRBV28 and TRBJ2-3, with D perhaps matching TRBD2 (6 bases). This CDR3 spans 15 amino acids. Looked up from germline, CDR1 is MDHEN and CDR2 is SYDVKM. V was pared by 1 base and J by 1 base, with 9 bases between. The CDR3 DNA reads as TGTGCCAGCAGTTTATCGGGAGCGGGCACAGATACGCAGTATTTT. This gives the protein CASSLSGAGTDTQYF. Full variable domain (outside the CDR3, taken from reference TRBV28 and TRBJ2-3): DVKVTQSSRYLVKRTGEKVFLECVQDMDHENMFWYRQDPGLGLRLIYFSYDVKMKEKGDIPEGYSVSREKKERFSLILESASTNQTSMYLCASSLSGAGTDTQYFGPGTRLTVL.

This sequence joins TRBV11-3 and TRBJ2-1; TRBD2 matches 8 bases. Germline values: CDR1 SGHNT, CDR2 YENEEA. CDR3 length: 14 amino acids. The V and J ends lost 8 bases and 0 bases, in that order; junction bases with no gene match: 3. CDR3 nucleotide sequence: TGTGCCAGCTCCAGCGGGAGCTCCTACAATGAGCAGTTCTTC. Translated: CASSSGSSYNEQFF.

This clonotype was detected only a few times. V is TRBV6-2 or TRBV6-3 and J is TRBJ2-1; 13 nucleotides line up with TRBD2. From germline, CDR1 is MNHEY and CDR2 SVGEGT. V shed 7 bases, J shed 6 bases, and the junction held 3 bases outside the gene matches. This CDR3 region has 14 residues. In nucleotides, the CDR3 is TGTGCCAGCAAACTAGCGGGGGGGGTCAATGAGCAGTTCTTC. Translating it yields CASKLAGGVNEQFF.

CDR3 protein: CASSSPGQGSYEQYF. CDR3 nucleotides: TGTGCCAGCAGTTCTCCGGGACAGGGCTCCTACGAGCAGTACTTC. This sequence joins TRBV28 and TRBJ2-7; 9 positions match TRBD1. The CDR3 has 15 residues. The ends lost 4 bases at V and 0 bases at J; junction bases unmatched: 4. Germline V CDR1 and CDR2: MDHEN, SYDVKM.

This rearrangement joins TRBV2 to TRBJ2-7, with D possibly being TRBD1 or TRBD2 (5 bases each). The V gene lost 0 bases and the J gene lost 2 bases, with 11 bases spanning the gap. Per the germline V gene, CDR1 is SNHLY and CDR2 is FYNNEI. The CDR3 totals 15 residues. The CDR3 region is CASSEASGAAYEQYF. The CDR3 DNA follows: TGTGCCAGCAGTGAAGCTTCCGGGGCTGCCTACGAGCAGTACTTC.

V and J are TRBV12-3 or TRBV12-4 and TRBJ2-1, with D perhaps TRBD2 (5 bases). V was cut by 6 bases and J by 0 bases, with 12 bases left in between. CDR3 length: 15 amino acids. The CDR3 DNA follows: TGTGCCAGCAGCCATCTGGGGAGCTCCTACAATGAGCAGTTCTTC. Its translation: CASSHLGSSYNEQFF.

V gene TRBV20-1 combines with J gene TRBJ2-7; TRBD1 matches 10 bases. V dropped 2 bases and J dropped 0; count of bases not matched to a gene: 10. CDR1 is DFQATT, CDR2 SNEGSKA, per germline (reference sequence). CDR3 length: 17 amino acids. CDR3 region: CSARIRDRGCSSYEQYF. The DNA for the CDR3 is TGCAGTGCTAGAATCCGGGACAGGGGCTGCAGCTCCTACGAGCAGTACTTC.

CDR3 amino acids: CASSYSKGNEQFF. CDR3 bases: TGTGCCAGCAGTTACTCGAAAGGGAATGAGCAGTTCTTC. The chain joins TRBV6-5 to TRBJ2-1; unclear D gene. Germline V CDR1 and CDR2: MNHEY, SVGAGI. V lost 0 bases and J lost 7, with 7 bases in between. The CDR3 is made up of 13 amino acids.